Listed here are 5 T cell receptor beta chains from one sample, sequenced in a study of cytomegalovirus exposure and HLA in healthy donors. The PCR made use of 60 Vbeta and 13 Jbeta primers. Libraries were prepared by immunoSEQ multiplex PCR; TCRdb keeps only in-frame clonotypes and omits some of them. The table includes about 200,000 clones, around 88% detected once. Material: PBMCs. These receptors were obtained from a woman in her twenties or thirties in good health and CMV-seronegative.

The J gene is TRBJ1-2, the V gene TRBV5-1, with 9 bases lining up with TRBD1. The CDR3 is 15 residues long. Germline assignment: CDR1 SGHRS and CDR2 YFSETQ. The J segment lost 4 bases and the V segment lost 0 bases, leaving 4 bases of the junction unmatched. CDR3 residues: CASSLDGTGLYGYTF. The CDR3 coding sequence is TGCGCCAGCAGCTTGGACGGGACAGGGCTCTATGGCTACACCTTC.

This rearrangement joins TRBV7-6 to TRBJ2-7; 7 bases match TRBD1. The CDR3 has 14 amino acids. CDR1 and CDR2 (germline): SGHVS, FNYEAQ. V trimming: 4 bases; J trimming: 5 bases; junction bases outside the gene matches: 8. CDR3 sequence (DNA): TGTGCCAGCAGCTCTTGGAAGACAGGGAACGAGCAGTACTTC. Translation: CASSSWKTGNEQYF.

V and J are TRBV7-9 and TRBJ1-2, with 8 bases aligning to TRBD1. The CDR3 is 16 residues long. Per germline, CDR1 SEHNR and CDR2 FQNEAQ (reference sequence). V dropped 2 bases and J dropped 0; count of bases not matched to a gene: 5. CDR3 coding DNA: TGTGCCAGCAGCTTATGGGACAGGACCTCTAACTATGGCTACACCTTC. Amino acids: CASSLWDRTSNYGYTF.

The chain has TRBV27 and TRBJ2-7, with D perhaps matching TRBD1 (6 bases). This CDR3 is built from 16 residues. The germline CDR1 and CDR2 sequences are MNHEY and SMNVEV (reference sequence). V gave up 10 bases and J gave up 4 bases, with 26 bases separating them. CDR3 sequence: CATRLQGSVGVYEQYF. The CDR3 DNA sequence: TGTGCCACCCGGCTTCAGGGGAGCGTGGGAGTTTACGAGCAGTACTTC.

The chain recombines TRBV2 with TRBJ1-1; D might be TRBD1 (6 bases). The CDR3 covers 13 residues. V was cut by 4 bases and J by 4 bases, with 10 bases left in between. Germline CDR1 is SNHLY and CDR2 is FYNNEI. CDR3 DNA: TGTGCCAGCAGTGTGCAGGGGCCCACTGAAGCTTTCTTT. Its translation is CASSVQGPTEAFF.